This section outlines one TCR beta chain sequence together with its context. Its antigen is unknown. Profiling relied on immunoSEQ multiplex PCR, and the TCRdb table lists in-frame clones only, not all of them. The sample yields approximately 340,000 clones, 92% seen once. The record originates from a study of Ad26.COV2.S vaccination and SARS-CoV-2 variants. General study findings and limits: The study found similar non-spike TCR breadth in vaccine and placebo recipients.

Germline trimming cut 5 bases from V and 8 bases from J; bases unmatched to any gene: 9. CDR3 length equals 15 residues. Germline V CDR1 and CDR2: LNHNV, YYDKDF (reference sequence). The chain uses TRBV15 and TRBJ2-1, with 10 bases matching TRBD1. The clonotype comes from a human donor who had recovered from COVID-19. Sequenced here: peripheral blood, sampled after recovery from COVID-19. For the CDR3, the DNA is TGTGCCACCAGCGGCGGGGACAGGGGTGTGGATGAGCAGTTCTTC. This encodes CATSGGDRGVDEQFF. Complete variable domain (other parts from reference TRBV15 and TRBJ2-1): DAMVIQNPRYQVTQFGKPVTLSCSQTLNHNVMYWYQQKSSQAPKLLFHYYDKDFNNEADTPDNFQSRRPNTSFCFLDIRSPGLGDTAMYLCATSGGDRGVDEQFFGPGTRLTVL.